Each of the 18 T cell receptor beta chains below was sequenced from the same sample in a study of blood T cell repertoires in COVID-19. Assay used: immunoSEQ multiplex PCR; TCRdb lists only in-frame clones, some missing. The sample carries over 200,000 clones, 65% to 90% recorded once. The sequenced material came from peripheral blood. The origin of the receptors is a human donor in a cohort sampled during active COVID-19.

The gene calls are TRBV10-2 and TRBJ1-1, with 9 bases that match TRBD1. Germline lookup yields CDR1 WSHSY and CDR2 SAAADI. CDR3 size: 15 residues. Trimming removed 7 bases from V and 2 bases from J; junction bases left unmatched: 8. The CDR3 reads CASNQQGQGNTEAFF. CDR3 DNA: TGCGCCAGCAATCAACAGGGACAGGGTAACACTGAAGCTTTCTTT.

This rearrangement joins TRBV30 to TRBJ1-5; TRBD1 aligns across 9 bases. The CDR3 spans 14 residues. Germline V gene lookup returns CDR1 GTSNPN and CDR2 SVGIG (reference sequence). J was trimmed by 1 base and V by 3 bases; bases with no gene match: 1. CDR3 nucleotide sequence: TGTGCCTGGAGGGACAGGGGAAGCAATCAGCCCCAGCATTTT. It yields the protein CAWRDRGSNQPQHF.

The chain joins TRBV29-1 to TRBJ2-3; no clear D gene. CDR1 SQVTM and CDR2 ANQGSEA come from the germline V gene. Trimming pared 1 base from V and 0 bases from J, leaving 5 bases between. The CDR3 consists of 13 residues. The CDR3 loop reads CSVEVSSTDTQYF. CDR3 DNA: TGCAGCGTTGAAGTCTCTAGCACAGATACGCAGTATTTT.

The CDR3: CASSQGQGALDEQYF. In nucleotides, the CDR3 is TGTGCCAGCAGCCAGGGACAGGGGGCGTTGGACGAGCAGTACTTC. The chain links TRBV3-1 (or the pseudogene TRBV3-2) to TRBJ2-7, with 12 bases identical to TRBD1. Germline V CDR1 and CDR2: LGHDT, YNNKEL (reference sequence). The CDR3 contains 15 residues. J lost 5 bases, V lost 3 bases, and 5 bases had no gene match.

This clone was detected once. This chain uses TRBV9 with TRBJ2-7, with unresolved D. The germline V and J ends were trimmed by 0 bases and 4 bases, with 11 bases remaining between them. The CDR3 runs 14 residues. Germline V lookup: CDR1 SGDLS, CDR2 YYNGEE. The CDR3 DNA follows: TGTGCCAGCAGCGTAGGGCTAGAGATGTACGAGCAGTACTTC. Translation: CASSVGLEMYEQYF. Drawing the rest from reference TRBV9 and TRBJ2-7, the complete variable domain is DSGVTQTPKHLITATGQRVTLRCSPRSGDLSVYWYQQSLDQGLQFLIQYYNGEERAKGNILERFSAQQFPDLHSELNLSSLELGDSALYFCASSVGLEMYEQYFGPGTRLTVT.

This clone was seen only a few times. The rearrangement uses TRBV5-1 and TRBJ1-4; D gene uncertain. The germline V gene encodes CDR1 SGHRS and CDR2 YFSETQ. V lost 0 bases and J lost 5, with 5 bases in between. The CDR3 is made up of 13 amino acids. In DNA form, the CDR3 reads TGCGCCAGCAGCTTGGGCGGAAATGAAAAACTGTTTTTT. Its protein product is CASSLGGNEKLFF.

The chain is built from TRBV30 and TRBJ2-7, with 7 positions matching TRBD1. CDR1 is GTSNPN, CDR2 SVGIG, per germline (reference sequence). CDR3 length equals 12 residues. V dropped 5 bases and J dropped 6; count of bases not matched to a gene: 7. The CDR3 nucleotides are TGTGCCTGGCGGGACAGCCCGGCCGAGCAGTACTTC. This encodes CAWRDSPAEQYF. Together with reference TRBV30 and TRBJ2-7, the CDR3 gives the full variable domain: SQTIHQWPATLVQPVGSPLSLECTVEGTSNPNLYWYRQAAGRGLQLLFYSVGIGQISSEVPQNLSASRPQDRQFILSSKKLLLSDSGFYLCAWRDSPAEQYFGPGTRLTVT.

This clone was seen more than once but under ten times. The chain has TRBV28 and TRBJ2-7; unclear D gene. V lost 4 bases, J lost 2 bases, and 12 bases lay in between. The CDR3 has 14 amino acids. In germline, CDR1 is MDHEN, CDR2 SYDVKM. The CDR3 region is CASSSGRSPYEQYF. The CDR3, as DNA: TGTGCCAGCAGTTCCGGCAGGTCCCCCTACGAGCAGTACTTC.

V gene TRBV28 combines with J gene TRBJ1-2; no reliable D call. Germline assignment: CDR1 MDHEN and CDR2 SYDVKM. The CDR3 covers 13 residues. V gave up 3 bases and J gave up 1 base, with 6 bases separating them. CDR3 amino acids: CASSFVGNYGYTF. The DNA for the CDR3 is TGTGCCAGCAGTTTCGTCGGTAACTATGGCTACACCTTC.

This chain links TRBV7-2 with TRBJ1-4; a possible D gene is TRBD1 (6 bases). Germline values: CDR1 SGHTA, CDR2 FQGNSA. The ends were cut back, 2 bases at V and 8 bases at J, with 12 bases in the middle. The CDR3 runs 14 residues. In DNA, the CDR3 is TGTGCCAGCAGCTTAAGAGGGGGTGGGGAAAAACTGTTTTTT. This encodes CASSLRGGGEKLFF.

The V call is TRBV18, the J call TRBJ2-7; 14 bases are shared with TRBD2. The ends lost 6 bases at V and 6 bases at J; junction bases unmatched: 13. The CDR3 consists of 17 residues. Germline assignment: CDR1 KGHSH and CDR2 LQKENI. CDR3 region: CASSHLEPGTSGSEQYF. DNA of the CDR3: TGTGCCAGCTCGCACCTCGAACCCGGGACTAGCGGGAGCGAGCAGTACTTC. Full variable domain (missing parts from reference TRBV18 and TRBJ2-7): NAGVMQNPRHLVRRRGQEARLRCSPMKGHSHVYWYRQLPEEGLKFMVYLQKENIIDESGMPKERFSAEFPKEGPSILRIQQVVRGDSAAYFCASSHLEPGTSGSEQYFGPGTRLTVT.

The CDR3: CASSLHFQGNGYTF. The DNA of the CDR3 is TGTGCCAGCAGCCTTCATTTCCAGGGAAACGGCTACACCTTC. The V call is TRBV9, the J call TRBJ1-2; TRBD1 is a possible D gene (5 bases). Germline lookup yields CDR1 SGDLS and CDR2 YYNGEE. The CDR3 extends over 14 amino acids. The germline V and J ends were trimmed by 4 bases and 8 bases, with 18 bases remaining between them.

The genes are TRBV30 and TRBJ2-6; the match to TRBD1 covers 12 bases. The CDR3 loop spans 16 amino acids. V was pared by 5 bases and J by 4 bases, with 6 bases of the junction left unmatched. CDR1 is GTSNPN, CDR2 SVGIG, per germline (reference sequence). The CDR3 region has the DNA TGTGCCTGGGGGACAGGGGGCGCGTGGGGGGCCAACGTCCTGACTTTC. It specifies CAWGTGGAWGANVLTF.

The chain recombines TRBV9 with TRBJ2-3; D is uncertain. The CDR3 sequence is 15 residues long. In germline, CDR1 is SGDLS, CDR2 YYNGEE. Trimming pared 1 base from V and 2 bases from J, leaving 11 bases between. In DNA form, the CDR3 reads TGTGCCAGCAGCGTAAAACTCTTTACCACAGATACGCAGTATTTT. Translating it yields CASSVKLFTTDTQYF.

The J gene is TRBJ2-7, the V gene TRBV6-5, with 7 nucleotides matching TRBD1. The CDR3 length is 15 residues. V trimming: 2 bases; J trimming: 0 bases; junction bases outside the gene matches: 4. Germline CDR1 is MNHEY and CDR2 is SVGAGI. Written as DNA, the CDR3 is TGTGCCAGCAGTTACAGGGGGACAGCCTCCTACGAGCAGTACTTC. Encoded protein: CASSYRGTASYEQYF.

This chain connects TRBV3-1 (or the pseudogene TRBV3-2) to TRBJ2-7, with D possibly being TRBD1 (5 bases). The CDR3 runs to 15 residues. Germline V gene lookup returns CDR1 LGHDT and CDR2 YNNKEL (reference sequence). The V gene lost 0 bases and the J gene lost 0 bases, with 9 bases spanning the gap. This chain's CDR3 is CASSQEGQGSYEQYF. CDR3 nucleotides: TGTGCCAGCAGCCAAGAAGGCCAGGGCTCCTACGAGCAGTACTTC.

The CDR3 nucleotides read TGTGCCAGCAGCCAAGGGCAGTATAATTCACCCCTCCACTTT. Translation: CASSQGQYNSPLHF. The chain uses TRBV3-1 (or the pseudogene TRBV3-2) and TRBJ1-6; D is undetermined. CDR3 length equals 14 residues. The germline V and J ends were trimmed by 1 base and 4 bases, with 5 bases remaining between them. The germline V gene encodes CDR1 LGHDT and CDR2 YNNKEL (reference sequence).

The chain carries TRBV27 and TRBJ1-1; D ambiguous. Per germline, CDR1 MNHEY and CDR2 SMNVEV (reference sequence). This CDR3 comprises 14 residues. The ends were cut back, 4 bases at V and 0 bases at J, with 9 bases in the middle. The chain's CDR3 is CASSSPGLNTEAFF. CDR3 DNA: TGTGCCAGCAGTTCCCCGGGGTTGAACACTGAAGCTTTCTTT.